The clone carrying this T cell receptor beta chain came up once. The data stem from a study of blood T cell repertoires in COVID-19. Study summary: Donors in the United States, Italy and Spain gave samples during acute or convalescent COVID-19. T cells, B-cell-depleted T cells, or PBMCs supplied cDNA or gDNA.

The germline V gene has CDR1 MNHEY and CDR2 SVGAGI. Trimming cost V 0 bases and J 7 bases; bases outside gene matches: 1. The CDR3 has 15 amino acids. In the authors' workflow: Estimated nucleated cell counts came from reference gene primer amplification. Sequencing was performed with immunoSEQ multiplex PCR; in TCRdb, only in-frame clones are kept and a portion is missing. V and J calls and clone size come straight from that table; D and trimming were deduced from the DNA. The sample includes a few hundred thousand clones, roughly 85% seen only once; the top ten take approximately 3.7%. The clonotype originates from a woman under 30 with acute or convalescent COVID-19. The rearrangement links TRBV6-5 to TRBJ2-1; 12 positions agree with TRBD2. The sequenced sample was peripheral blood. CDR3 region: CASSYSTSGSNEQFF. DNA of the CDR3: TGTGCCAGCAGTTACTCGACTAGCGGGAGTAATGAGCAGTTCTTC.